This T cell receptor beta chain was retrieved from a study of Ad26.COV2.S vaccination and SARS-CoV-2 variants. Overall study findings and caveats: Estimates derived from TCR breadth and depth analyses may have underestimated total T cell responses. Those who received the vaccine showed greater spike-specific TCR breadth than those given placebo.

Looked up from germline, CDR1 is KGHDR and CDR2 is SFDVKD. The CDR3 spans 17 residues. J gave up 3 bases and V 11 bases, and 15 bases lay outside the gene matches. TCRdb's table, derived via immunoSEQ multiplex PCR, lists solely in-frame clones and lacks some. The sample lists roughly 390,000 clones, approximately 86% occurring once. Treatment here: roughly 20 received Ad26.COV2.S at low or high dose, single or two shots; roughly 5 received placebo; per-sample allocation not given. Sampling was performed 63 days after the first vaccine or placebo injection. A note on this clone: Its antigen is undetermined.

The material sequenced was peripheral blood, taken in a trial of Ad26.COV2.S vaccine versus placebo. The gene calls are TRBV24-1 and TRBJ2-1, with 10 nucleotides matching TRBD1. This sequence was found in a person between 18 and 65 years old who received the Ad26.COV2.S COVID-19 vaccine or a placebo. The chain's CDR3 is CAISPGTGVSYYNEQFF. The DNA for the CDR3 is TGTGCCATCTCGCCCGGGACAGGGGTTTCCTACTACAATGAGCAGTTCTTC.